One sample yielded the 30 T cell receptor beta chains listed below, sequenced in a study of regulatory T cells in long-lasting Graves disease. Time point indicated: persistent/refractory GD, antithyroid drugs over 5 years with positive TRAb. PBMC-extracted RNA yielded the TCR library. CDR3 regions were amplified by Arm-PCR using iRepertoire HTBI primers to build TCR beta libraries. TCRdb independently ran MiXCR on the multiplex PCR reads; one entry per CDR3 protein. The top ten clones hold roughly a quarter of a sample with approximately 350,000 distinct CDR3 sequences, approximately 23% of them seen once. This material consisted of peripheral blood mononuclear cells (PBMCs), taken when the disease was refractory, from a patient treated with antithyroid drugs. Receptors originate from a woman aged 35 to 49 with Graves disease.

This clonotype has ten or more counts. This rearrangement joins TRBV12-3 or TRBV12-4 to TRBJ2-7; D remains ambiguous. Trimming stripped 3 bases from V and 4 bases from J, with 10 bases between. The CDR3 is made up of 13 amino acids. The DNA for the CDR3 is TGTGCCAGCAGTTTTGGTGGTACTTACGAGCAGTACTTC. Its translation: CASSFGGTYEQYF.

V usage is TRBV9 and J usage is TRBJ2-2; TRBD2 matches at 9 bases. The CDR3 totals 16 residues. Losses at the gene ends were 4 bases for V and 6 bases for J; bases not matched to a gene: 10. From germline, CDR1 is SGDLS and CDR2 YYNGEE. The CDR3, as DNA: TGTGCCAGCAGCCACCGGGGTAGCGGGAGTCCCGGGGAGCTGTTTTTT. Amino acids: CASSHRGSGSPGELFF.

The rearrangement uses TRBV9 and TRBJ1-6; a weak D match, TRBD1 (5 bases). Deletions cut 0 bases from V and 13 bases from J, with 8 bases between. The germline V gene encodes CDR1 SGDLS and CDR2 YYNGEE. The CDR3 is made up of 12 amino acids. DNA for the CDR3: TGTGCCAGCAGCGTAGCTCGGGGGCCCCTCCACTTT. Translation gives CASSVARGPLHF.

The genes are TRBV20-1 and TRBJ1-3; D may be TRBD1 (6 bases). Trimming left V 8 bases short and J 9 bases short, with 20 bases between. Germline V gene lookup returns CDR1 DFQATT and CDR2 SNEGSKA (reference sequence). This CDR3 spans 13 amino acids. CDR3 nucleotide sequence: TGCAGTTGCCGGGACATAAACTCTGGCACCATATATTTT. Amino acids: CSCRDINSGTIYF.

This clonotype showed up many times. V is TRBV20-1 and J is TRBJ1-5; TRBD1 matches 11 bases. CDR3 length: 18 amino acids. V lost 1 base, J lost 0 bases, and 8 bases stayed unmatched. CDR1 is DFQATT and CDR2 is SNEGSKA in the germline V gene (reference sequence). The CDR3 nucleotides are TGCAGTGCTAGAGGAGGGACAGGGGGAATGTATAGCAATCAGCCCCAGCATTTT. Protein product: CSARGGTGGMYSNQPQHF.

This clonotype has ten or more counts. The gene calls are TRBV28 and TRBJ1-5, with 7 nucleotides matching TRBD1. The V gene's germline CDR1 is MDHEN and CDR2 SYDVKM. The CDR3 totals 14 residues. Germline trimming cut 11 bases from V and 4 bases from J; bases unmatched to any gene: 11. CDR3 nucleotide sequence: TGTGCCGTACACCGGACAGGAGAAAATCAGCCCCAGCATTTT. Protein: CAVHRTGENQPQHF.

This clonotype was seen many times. This chain connects TRBV11-2 to TRBJ1-1; D gene uncertain. Germline V lookup: CDR1 SGHAT, CDR2 FQNNGV. The V end lost 6 bases, the J end lost 10 bases, and 18 bases lay between the germline ends. This CDR3 comprises 13 residues. The CDR3, as DNA: TGTGCCAGCAGGGGGAGGAAGGTGAATCCAGCTTTCTTT. This translates into CASRGRKVNPAFF.

The table lists this clonotype with a few counts. The gene calls are TRBV7-9 and TRBJ2-2, with D tentatively TRBD1 (6 bases). CDR3 length: 13 amino acids. CDR1 is SEHNR and CDR2 is FQNEAQ in the germline V gene (reference sequence). Trimming removed 8 bases at V and 2 bases at J, with 9 bases between. The CDR3 here is CASRDTNTGELFF. DNA of the CDR3: TGTGCCAGCCGGGACACTAACACCGGGGAGCTGTTTTTT.

The table lists this clonotype with many counts. The chain recombines TRBV6-5 with TRBJ2-1; D remains unclear. The V gene lost 4 bases and the J gene lost 7 bases, with 14 bases spanning the gap. The CDR3 is 14 residues long. Germline loops: CDR1 MNHEY, CDR2 SVGAGI. The DNA of the CDR3 is TGTGCCAGCAGTTCGAGAGACAATGGTAATGAGCAGTTCTTC. Residues: CASSSRDNGNEQFF.

In this sample, this clonotype turned up many times. The V gene is TRBV20-1, the J gene TRBJ1-1, with D perhaps matching TRBD1 (5 bases). V was trimmed by 8 bases and J by 4 bases, leaving 11 bases between them. This CDR3 is 11 amino acids long. Germline V gene lookup returns CDR1 DFQATT and CDR2 SNEGSKA (reference sequence). The CDR3 here is CSTDGGTEAFF. The CDR3 DNA follows: TGCAGTACGGACGGGGGCACTGAAGCTTTCTTT.

This clonotype was seen a single time. This chain connects TRBV14 to TRBJ2-5; tentatively, D is TRBD2 (7 bases). CDR1 is SGHDN and CDR2 is FVKESK in the germline V gene. The CDR3 extends over 19 amino acids. V was trimmed by 2 bases and J by 5 bases, leaving 27 bases between them. The CDR3 loop is CASSQHNRRPGGRRETQYF. The CDR3 region has the DNA TGTGCCAGCAGCCAACACAACCGAAGACCCGGGGGGCGCAGGGAGACCCAGTACTTC.

This clonotype appeared many times. The genes are TRBV7-8 and TRBJ1-2; no firm D call. Looked up from germline, CDR1 is SGHVS and CDR2 is FQNEAQ. The V end was cut by 5 bases, the J end by 0 bases, with 13 bases between. This CDR3 comprises 15 residues. CDR3 nucleotides: TGTGCCAGCAGCACCTACGAACCGGCTAACTATGGCTACACCTTC. Amino acids: CASSTYEPANYGYTF.

About this clonotype itself: This likely reflects a read error, since a far larger clone is one base away. This chain uses TRBV28 with TRBJ2-5; D perhaps matches TRBD1 (5 bases). From germline, CDR1 is MDHEN and CDR2 SYDVKM. Between the trimmed V and J ends, which lost 5 bases and 5 bases, there was a span of 9 bases. This CDR3 spans 12 amino acids. The chain's CDR3 is CASSVRVETQYF. In nucleotides, the CDR3 is TGTGCCAGCAGTGTCAGGGTGGAGACCCAGTACTTC.

For this clonotype: This could be a read error, since a much larger clone is one nucleotide away. The chain is built from TRBV28 and TRBJ2-2; D is undetermined. The germline V gene encodes CDR1 MDHEN and CDR2 SYDVKM. V was shortened by 6 bases and J by 10 bases, with 12 bases between the two germline ends. The CDR3 contains 12 residues. CDR3 loop: CASRKAAEELFF. The CDR3 DNA reads as TGTGCCAGCAGAAAGGCCGCCGAGGAGCTGTTTTTT.

In this sample, this clonotype turned up a few times. A far larger clone differs by one base, so this is likely a read error. This sequence joins TRBV12-3 or TRBV12-4 and TRBJ1-2; 7 bases map to TRBD1. The CDR3 is 13 residues long. V dropped 3 bases and J dropped 4; count of bases not matched to a gene: 2. CDR3 in DNA: TGTGCCAGCAGTTTCCGGGACAGCTATGGCTACACCTTC. This encodes CASSFRDSYGYTF.

The chain has TRBV6-5 and TRBJ2-1; 8 bases align to TRBD2. This CDR3 contains 17 residues. Trimming removed 1 base from V and 8 bases from J; junction bases left unmatched: 13. The germline CDR1 and CDR2 sequences are MNHEY and SVGAGI. The CDR3 loop reads CASSYYSSGSPDHEQFF. As DNA, the CDR3 is TGTGCCAGCAGTTACTACTCGAGCGGGAGCCCCGACCATGAGCAGTTCTTC.

This clonotype was observed a handful of times. V usage is TRBV7-9 and J usage is TRBJ2-7; 8 nucleotides line up with TRBD1. The germline V gene encodes CDR1 SEHNR and CDR2 FQNEAQ (reference sequence). V was clipped by 5 bases and J by 4 bases; unmatched bases: 10. This CDR3 region has 15 residues. CDR3 in DNA: TGTGCCAGCAGCCGGCCGTGGACAGGGACGTACGAGCAGTACTTC. It encodes CASSRPWTGTYEQYF.

This clonotype appeared many times. This sequence joins TRBV28 and TRBJ1-1; possible D gene TRBD1, 6 bases. The V end lost 6 bases, the J end lost 1 base, and 15 bases lay between the germline ends. CDR1 is MDHEN, CDR2 SYDVKM, per germline. This CDR3 is built from 15 residues. CDR3 residues: CASSPIRGGNTEAFF. The CDR3 region has the DNA TGTGCCAGCAGCCCTATTCGAGGGGGGAACACTGAAGCTTTCTTT.

This clonotype showed up many times. The gene calls are TRBV2 and TRBJ2-7; TRBD1 agrees at 9 bases. Germline CDR1 reads SNHLY; CDR2 reads FYNNEI. The CDR3 sequence is 15 residues long. J lost 4 bases, V lost 0 bases, and 4 bases had no gene match. The CDR3 protein is CASSEATGGPYEQYF. The CDR3 region has the DNA TGTGCCAGCAGTGAAGCAACAGGGGGCCCATACGAGCAGTACTTC.

This clonotype was seen a handful of times. The chain has TRBV28 and TRBJ2-3, with D unclear. V lost 11 bases, J lost 1 base, and 10 bases lay in between. This CDR3 has 12 residues. The germline V gene has CDR1 MDHEN and CDR2 SYDVKM. This CDR3 is CAVDLGTDTQYF. CDR3 coding DNA: TGTGCCGTCGATCTAGGCACAGATACGCAGTATTTT.

This clonotype came up a few times. The CDR3 DNA reads as TGTGCCAGCAGAGCCGTAGCGGGAGAAGGAGAGACCCAGTACTTC. It yields the protein CASRAVAGEGETQYF. This chain links TRBV2 with TRBJ2-5, with 9 bases lining up with TRBD2. V was pared by 6 bases and J by 4 bases, with 9 bases of the junction left unmatched. Germline-derived CDR1 and CDR2 are SNHLY and FYNNEI. This CDR3 is 15 amino acids long.

This clonotype appeared many times. The chain carries TRBV28 and TRBJ1-5; the D is unclear. The CDR3 is 15 residues long. Per germline, CDR1 MDHEN and CDR2 SYDVKM. The V end was cut by 5 bases, the J end by 8 bases, with 19 bases between. For the CDR3, the DNA is TGTGCCAGCAGTCCGGACGGATTCCTTATTAAGCCCCAGCATTTT. This gives the protein CASSPDGFLIKPQHF.

This clonotype showed up many times. The chain carries TRBV6-5 and TRBJ2-5, with D possibly being TRBD1 or TRBD2 (5 bases each). The CDR3 length is 16 residues. Germline V gives CDR1 MNHEY, CDR2 SVGAGI. Trimming left V 0 bases short and J 5 bases short, with 16 bases between. Written as DNA, the CDR3 is TGTGCCAGCAGTTACTCCTCGGGACCCGTCCTGGAGACCCAGTACTTC. It encodes CASSYSSGPVLETQYF.

This clonotype was seen at least ten times. The chain links TRBV28 to TRBJ1-4; no firm D call. CDR1 and CDR2 (germline): MDHEN, SYDVKM. This CDR3 comprises 14 residues. The V end lost 3 bases, the J end lost 7 bases, and 12 bases lay between the germline ends. The CDR3 region is CASSFSGWGEKLFF. DNA of the CDR3: TGTGCCAGCAGTTTCTCCGGGTGGGGTGAAAAACTGTTTTTT.

The chain couples TRBV11-2 to TRBJ1-6; no reliable D call. Trimming took off 2 bases at V and 9 bases at J, with 8 bases between the two ends. CDR3 length: 13 residues. The germline V gene encodes CDR1 SGHAT and CDR2 FQNNGV. The CDR3 reads CASSLQVLSPLHF. CDR3 DNA sequence: TGTGCCAGCAGCTTACAGGTCCTTTCACCCCTCCACTTT.

This chain links TRBV28 with TRBJ1-4, with D maybe TRBD1 (6 bases). V was shortened by 9 bases and J by 7 bases, with 12 bases between the two germline ends. The CDR3 extends over 12 amino acids. Germline V gene data show CDR1 as MDHEN and CDR2 as SYDVKM. DNA for the CDR3: TGTGCCAGTACAGGGTTCGGTGAAAAACTGTTTTTT. Translation gives CASTGFGEKLFF.

Comment on this clonotype: A single base separates this from a much larger clone, so it may be a read error. Lacking the conserved final phenylalanine or tryptophan, this CDR3 likely reflects a read error. J is TRBJ2-2 and V is TRBV28, with no clear D. Germline V gives CDR1 MDHEN, CDR2 SYDVKM. The V and J ends lost 6 bases and 8 bases respectively, with 7 bases between them. The CDR3 runs 11 residues. CDR3 region: CASRSLGELFL. CDR3 coding DNA: TGTGCCAGCAGGTCCTTAGGGGAGCTGTTTTTA.

This clonotype was recorded many times. The V and J genes are TRBV28 and TRBJ2-7; D may correspond to TRBD1 or TRBD2 (5 bases each). Trimming cost V 8 bases and J 6 bases, with 17 bases left between them. This CDR3 region has 13 residues. Germline lookup yields CDR1 MDHEN and CDR2 SYDVKM. The DNA of the CDR3 is TGTGCCAGCTGGGGCCTAATCGGGACCGAGCAGTACTTC. It specifies CASWGLIGTEQYF.

The rearrangement links TRBV15 to TRBJ1-1, with 7 positions matching TRBD1. Germline V CDR1 and CDR2: LNHNV, YYDKDF (reference sequence). V shed 5 bases and J 7 bases; nucleotides not matched to a gene: 10. The CDR3 sequence is 14 residues long. The CDR3 here is CATSPETGYLEAFF. The CDR3 bases are TGTGCCACCAGCCCGGAGACAGGGTACCTTGAAGCTTTCTTT.

V gene TRBV5-1 combines with J gene TRBJ2-6; D unresolved. The CDR3 has 15 residues. V lost 0 bases and J lost 2, with 6 bases in between. Germline-derived CDR1 and CDR2 are SGHRS and YFSETQ. CDR3 sequence (DNA): TGCGCCAGCAGCTTGGCTCGGGCTGGGGCCAACGTCCTGACTTTC. This gives the protein CASSLARAGANVLTF. The complete variable domain, with remaining parts taken from reference TRBV5-1 and TRBJ2-6, reads KAGVTQTPRYLIKTRGQQVTLSCSPISGHRSVSWYQQTPGQGLQFLFEYFSETQRNKGNFPGRFSGRQFSNSRSEMNVSTLELGDSALYLCASSLARAGANVLTFGAGSRLTVL.